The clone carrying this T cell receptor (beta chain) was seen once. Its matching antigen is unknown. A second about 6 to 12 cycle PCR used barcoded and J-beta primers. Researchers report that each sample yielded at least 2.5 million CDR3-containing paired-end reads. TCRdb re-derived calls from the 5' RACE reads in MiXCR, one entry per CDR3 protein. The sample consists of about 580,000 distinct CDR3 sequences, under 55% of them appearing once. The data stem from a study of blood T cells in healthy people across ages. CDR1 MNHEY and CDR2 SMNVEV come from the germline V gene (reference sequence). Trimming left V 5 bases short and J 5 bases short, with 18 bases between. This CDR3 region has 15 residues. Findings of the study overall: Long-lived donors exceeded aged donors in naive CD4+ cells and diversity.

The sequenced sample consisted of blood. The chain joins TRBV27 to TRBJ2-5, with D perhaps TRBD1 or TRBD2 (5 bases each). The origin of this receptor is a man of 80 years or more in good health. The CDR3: CASSQVSGTIETQYF. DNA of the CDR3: TGTGCCAGCAGTCAGGTTTCCGGGACCATCGAGACCCAGTACTTC.